The following is a T cell receptor (beta chain) sequence with its context. The entry originates in a study of blood T cells in healthy people across ages. Then a second PCR, running roughly 7 to 11 cycles, was carried out with a sample-barcoded 5' primer and a J-beta primer mix. TCRdb called the 5' RACE reads again in MiXCR, with one record for every CDR3 protein. The sample records hundreds of thousands of distinct CDR3 sequences, about 30% being singletons. The CDR3 contains 17 residues. Germline V CDR1 and CDR2: LNHDA, SQIVND (reference sequence). The V gene lost 5 bases and the J gene lost 2 bases, with 16 bases spanning the gap.

The sequenced material came from blood. V and J are TRBV19 and TRBJ2-6, with TRBD1 as a possible D gene (7 bases). This clonotype originated in a woman of 80 years or more in good health. CDR3 nucleotide sequence: TGTGCCAGTAGTGGGGGGACAGTGGATACTGGGGCCAACGTCCTGACTTTC. Protein product: CASSGGTVDTGANVLTF.